Shown below are 18 T cell receptor beta chains from a single sample sequenced in a study of T-cell reconstitution after alpha-beta-depleted transplantation in children. Unique molecular identifiers were incorporated during preparation of the TCRbeta library. TCRdb independently ran MiXCR on the PCR reads; one entry per CDR3 protein. The table includes approximately 390,000 distinct CDR3 sequences, approximately 10% detected once. Material: PBMCs from the stem cell graft donor, obtained from the stem cell graft. The receptors come from a human donor who donated a stem cell graft to a child with acute myeloid leukemia.

The chain couples TRBV29-1 to TRBJ2-1; D is possibly TRBD2 (6 bases). V was clipped by 4 bases and J by 3 bases, with 10 bases between them. There are 13 residues in the CDR3. CDR1 and CDR2 (germline): SQVTM, ANQGSEA. CDR3 nucleotide sequence: TGCAGCGTTGGTGGGAGGAACTACAATGAGCAGTTCTTC. Translated, it gives CSVGGRNYNEQFF.

The table lists this clonotype with a few counts. V gene TRBV20-1 combines with J gene TRBJ2-3; TRBD2 matches at 12 bases. J lost 3 bases, V lost 1 base, and 11 bases had no gene match. This CDR3 is 18 amino acids long. Germline lookup yields CDR1 DFQATT and CDR2 SNEGSKA (reference sequence). The CDR3 DNA reads as TGCAGTGCTAGAGGAGCCCTCCCCCTAGCGGGGGGGACAGATACGCAGTATTTT. It yields the protein CSARGALPLAGGTDTQYF.

This clonotype came up a few times. The chain carries TRBV7-9 and TRBJ2-7; D is unresolved. V lost 3 bases and J 3 bases, leaving 12 bases between the germline ends. This CDR3 spans 14 amino acids. Per the germline V gene, CDR1 is SEHNR and CDR2 is FQNEAQ (reference sequence). The CDR3 DNA reads as TGTGCCAGCAGCTTCTCGGAGAGCTTCTACGAGCAGTACGTC. Its translation: CASSFSESFYEQYV.

This clonotype was seen ten or more times. The gene calls are TRBV4-2 and TRBJ2-2; 9 nucleotides align to TRBD2. The CDR3 has 16 amino acids. Germline loops: CDR1 LGHNA, CDR2 YNFKEQ. Trimming at V came to 0 bases and at J to 7 bases, leaving 6 bases not matched to a gene. CDR3 sequence: CASSQEWASGVGELFF. Written as DNA, the CDR3 is TGTGCCAGCAGCCAAGAATGGGCTAGCGGGGTCGGGGAGCTGTTTTTT.

The chain is built from TRBV29-1 and TRBJ2-2; the match to TRBD1 covers 12 bases. Unmatched junction bases numbered 5, after V lost 4 bases and J lost 2 bases. CDR1 and CDR2 (germline): SQVTM, ANQGSEA. The CDR3 length is 16 residues. CDR3 DNA: TGCAGCGTTGTCCCGGGACAGGGGGCCAACACCGGGGAGCTGTTTTTT. Residues: CSVVPGQGANTGELFF.

This clonotype was detected ten times or more. The V call is TRBV15, the J call TRBJ2-5, with TRBD1 as a possible D gene (6 bases). Germline lookup yields CDR1 LNHNV and CDR2 YYDKDF (reference sequence). The CDR3 runs 13 residues. V was pared by 5 bases and J by 5 bases, with 12 bases between. CDR3 protein: CATSGTGTETQYF. In DNA, the CDR3 is TGTGCCACCAGCGGAACAGGGACGGAGACCCAGTACTTC.

This rearrangement joins TRBV12-3 or TRBV12-4 to TRBJ2-1; D might be TRBD1 or TRBD2, each matching 5 bases. Trimming took 6 bases from V and 2 from J, leaving 14 bases between them. The CDR3 has 15 residues. The CDR3 region has the DNA TGTGCCAGCAGGCACCGGGAAGGGGCCTACAATGAGCAGTTCTTC. It translates to CASRHREGAYNEQFF.

The chain combines TRBV5-1 with TRBJ2-3; 9 bases match TRBD2. CDR3 length equals 19 residues. V gave up 0 bases and J gave up 3 bases; unmatched junction bases: 14. Germline CDR1 reads SGHRS; CDR2 reads YFSETQ. CDR3 in DNA: TGCGCCAGCAGCTTGGCACGCAGCTGGGGCGGGGGGGCAACAGATACGCAGTATTTT. Protein sequence: CASSLARSWGGGATDTQYF. The variable domain in full, completed from reference TRBV5-1 and TRBJ2-3, reads KAGVTQTPRYLIKTRGQQVTLSCSPISGHRSVSWYQQTPGQGLQFLFEYFSETQRNKGNFPGRFSGRQFSNSRSEMNVSTLELGDSALYLCASSLARSWGGGATDTQYFGPGTRLTVL.

V usage is TRBV25-1 and J usage is TRBJ2-5; 7 bases match TRBD2. The trim removed 4 bases at V and 0 bases at J, leaving 2 bases unmatched. The CDR3 sequence is 14 residues long. Germline lookup yields CDR1 MGHDK and CDR2 SYGVNS. The CDR3 here is CASSVRGDQETQYF. The DNA of the CDR3 is TGTGCCAGCAGTGTACGGGGGGACCAAGAGACCCAGTACTTC.

The V call is TRBV9, the J call TRBJ2-1, with 7 bases aligning to TRBD1. This CDR3 spans 15 amino acids. Per the germline V gene, CDR1 is SGDLS and CDR2 is YYNGEE. Trimming cost V 10 bases and J 0 bases; bases outside gene matches: 10. CDR3 DNA: TGTGCCCGGCGAGGGGGCCTAAGCTCCTACAATGAGCAGTTCTTC. This codes for CARRGGLSSYNEQFF.

The rearrangement links TRBV19 to TRBJ2-1; D remains unclear. The CDR3 contains 14 residues. V lost 1 base to trimming and J lost 1 base, with 5 bases between them. The V gene's germline CDR1 is LNHDA and CDR2 SQIVND (reference sequence). CDR3 sequence: CASSIGGSYNEQFF. CDR3 DNA sequence: TGTGCCAGTAGTATAGGCGGTTCCTACAATGAGCAGTTCTTC.

The CDR3 DNA reads TGTGCCAGCAGTGAGCGGTGGCAGGGGGTCCGGAATCAGCCCCAGCATTTT. It specifies CASSERWQGVRNQPQHF. This chain uses TRBV6-1 with TRBJ1-5; 7 bases align to TRBD1. J gave up 4 bases and V 3 bases, and 12 bases lay outside the gene matches. The germline gives CDR1 MNHNS, CDR2 SASEGT. The CDR3 spans 17 residues.

This clonotype was counted a few times. The rearrangement links TRBV19 to TRBJ1-5, with D possibly being TRBD1 (6 bases). The CDR3 sequence is 13 residues long. Germline V gives CDR1 LNHDA, CDR2 SQIVND (reference sequence). V was pared by 6 bases and J by 6 bases, with 12 bases between. The CDR3 DNA is TGTGCCAGTAGAGGGGGAGGGAGTCAGCCCCAGCATTTT. Protein: CASRGGGSQPQHF.

This clonotype was observed many times. The chain employs TRBV13 and TRBJ2-3; possible D gene TRBD2, 6 bases. CDR3 size: 15 residues. Trimming cost V 3 bases and J 2 bases, with 12 bases left between them. Germline V gene lookup returns CDR1 PRHDT and CDR2 FYEKMQ (reference sequence). The CDR3 loop reads CASSLPGLPTDTQYF. The CDR3 region has the DNA TGTGCCAGCAGCTTGCCGGGACTCCCCACAGATACGCAGTATTTT.

The chain uses TRBV2 and TRBJ1-5, with 9 positions matching TRBD1. The trim removed 5 bases at V and 6 bases at J, leaving 8 bases unmatched. Germline V lookup: CDR1 SNHLY, CDR2 FYNNEI. The CDR3 is made up of 15 amino acids. CDR3 coding DNA: TGTGCCAGCAGTACCGACAGGGGGTGGGGTCAGCCCCAGCATTTT. Its protein product is CASSTDRGWGQPQHF.

CDR3 DNA: TGCAGCGCGACAGACCTCAATGAGCAGTTCTTC. It translates to CSATDLNEQFF. The chain is built from TRBV29-1 and TRBJ2-1; a weak D match, TRBD1 (5 bases). The V and J ends lost 7 bases and 6 bases respectively, with 10 bases between them. Germline V CDR1 and CDR2: SQVTM, ANQGSEA. This CDR3 is built from 11 residues.

The J gene is TRBJ2-7, the V gene TRBV20-1; perhaps TRBD1 as D (6 bases). Trimming removed 3 bases at V and 6 bases at J, with 18 bases between. The CDR3 sequence is 14 residues long. Per the germline V gene, CDR1 is DFQATT and CDR2 is SNEGSKA (reference sequence). In DNA form, the CDR3 reads TGCAGTGCTAGGGCAGGGGACGACAAGGTCGAGCAGTACGTC. It encodes CSARAGDDKVEQYV.

This clonotype was picked up many times. The rearrangement links TRBV20-1 to TRBJ2-2, with TRBD1 identical over 8 bases. This CDR3 has 14 residues. Losses at the gene ends were 6 bases for V and 5 bases for J; bases not matched to a gene: 8. Germline loops: CDR1 DFQATT, CDR2 SNEGSKA (reference sequence). The CDR3 spells CSARTGKGTGELFF. CDR3 in DNA: TGCAGTGCAAGGACAGGGAAAGGGACCGGGGAGCTGTTTTTT.